What follows is one T cell receptor beta chain and its context. Its antigen is not known. This entry comes from a study of cytomegalovirus exposure and HLA in healthy donors. CDR1 and CDR2 from the germline V gene are MDHEN and SYDVKM. The CDR3 consists of 15 residues. V was clipped by 5 bases and J by 3 bases; unmatched bases: 8. 13 Jbeta primers and 60 Vbeta primers were used for the PCR. Clones were sequenced by immunoSEQ multiplex PCR, and TCRdb holds only the in-frame ones, with some missing. The table has about 160,000 clones, roughly two thirds seen once. Study-level results: Cytomegalovirus status was reportedly diagnosed by the classifier with high sensitivity and specificity.

The sequence came from a woman between 25 and 40 years old in good health and CMV-seronegative. The chain joins TRBV28 to TRBJ1-1; 8 bases align to TRBD1. Specimen: PBMCs. The CDR3 protein is CASSLRTGGYTEAFF. CDR3 DNA sequence: TGTGCCAGCAGTCTGCGTACAGGGGGGTACACTGAAGCTTTCTTT. Complete variable domain (other parts from reference TRBV28 and TRBJ1-1): DVKVTQSSRYLVKRTGEKVFLECVQDMDHENMFWYRQDPGLGLRLIYFSYDVKMKEKGDIPEGYSVSREKKERFSLILESASTNQTSMYLCASSLRTGGYTEAFFGQGTRLTVV.